Listed below are T cell receptor beta chains from one sample, sequenced in a study of blood T cell repertoires in COVID-19. Clones were read by immunoSEQ multiplex PCR, and TCRdb kept only the in-frame ones, dropping some. In the table there are about 190,000 clones, about nine tenths of which are singletons. The specimen sequenced was peripheral blood. These receptors all stem from a man aged 35 to 55 with acute or convalescent COVID-19. The CDR3 runs from the conserved cysteine through the conserved F or W. A D gene is named only where the DNA matches it firmly.

J: TRBJ2-5
D: NA
V: TRBV18
CDR3: CASSPSRGGSQETQYF
DNA: TGTGCCAGCTCACCTTCACGGGGTGGCAGCCAAGAGACCCAGTACTTC

J: TRBJ2-3
D: TRBD2
V: TRBV6-5
CDR3: CASSYGERGGAHTQYF
DNA: TGTGCCAGCAGTTACGGCGAGCGGGGGGGGGCGCATACGCAGTATTTT

J: TRBJ2-3
D: NA
V: TRBV5-4
CDR3: CASSPREVSTDTQYF
DNA: TGTGCCAGCAGCCCACGAGAGGTTAGCACAGATACGCAGTATTTT

J: TRBJ1-1
D: NA
V: TRBV30
CDR3: CAWSVRVNTEAFF
DNA: TGTGCCTGGAGTGTACGGGTGAACACTGAAGCTTTCTTT

J: TRBJ2-7
D: TRBD1
V: TRBV7-2
CDR3: CASSLEGQGAHREQYF
DNA: TGTGCCAGCAGCTTAGAAGGACAGGGGGCGCATCGCGAGCAGTACTTC

J: TRBJ2-2
D: TRBD1
V: TRBV5-1
CDR3: CASSLDPPGGNSNTGELFF
DNA: TGCGCCAGCAGCTTGGACCCACCAGGGGGCAATTCTAACACCGGGGAGCTGTTTTTT

J: TRBJ1-3
D: NA
V: TRBV11-2
CDR3: CASSPQRGVLSGNTIYF
DNA: TGTGCCAGCAGCCCCCAGCGGGGGGTTCTATCTGGAAACACCATATATTTT

J: TRBJ2-1
D: TRBD2
V: TRBV3-1/TRBV3-2
CDR3: CASSQDLLAGEQFF
DNA: TGTGCCAGCAGCCAAGATTTACTAGCGGGTGAGCAGTTCTTC

J: TRBJ1-1
D: TRBD1
V: TRBV6-2/TRBV6-3
CDR3: CASSSPGQGYTEAFF
DNA: TGTGCCAGCAGCTCACCGGGACAGGGCTACACTGAAGCTTTCTTT

J: TRBJ1-2
D: TRBD1
V: TRBV9
CDR3: CASSPIDRAYGYTF
DNA: TGTGCCAGCAGCCCGATCGACAGGGCCTATGGCTACACCTTC

J: TRBJ2-7
D: TRBD1
V: TRBV18
CDR3: CASSEPGQLSYEQYF
DNA: TGTGCCAGCTCGGAACCGGGACAGCTCTCCTACGAGCAGTACTTC

J: TRBJ2-7
D: NA
V: TRBV10-3
CDR3: CAISESGGGNYEQYF
DNA: TGTGCCATCAGTGAGTCCGGTGGAGGGAACTACGAGCAGTACTTC

J: TRBJ1-5
D: NA
V: TRBV27
CDR3: CASSFRGQPQHF
DNA: TGTGCCAGCAGTTTCAGGGGTCAGCCCCAGCATTTT

J: TRBJ2-3
D: NA
V: TRBV7-2
CDR3: CASSLGSPSTDTQYF
DNA: TGTGCCAGCAGCTTAGGTTCTCCGAGCACAGATACGCAGTATTTT

J: TRBJ2-2
D: NA
V: TRBV28
CDR3: CASSSVNQNTGELFF
DNA: TGTGCCAGCTCCAGCGTTAATCAGAACACCGGGGAGCTGTTTTTT

J: TRBJ2-7
D: TRBD2
V: TRBV3-1/TRBV3-2
CDR3: CASSHSGGAGYEQYF
DNA: TGTGCCAGCAGCCATAGCGGGGGGGCGGGCTACGAGCAGTACTTC

J: TRBJ2-1
D: TRBD2
V: TRBV4-3
CDR3: CASSLISGGAYNEQFF
DNA: TGCGCCAGCAGCCTTATTAGCGGGGGGGCCTACAATGAGCAGTTCTTC

J: TRBJ2-7
D: NA
V: TRBV28
CDR3: CASNDLSRVDTYEQYF
DNA: TGTGCCAGCAACGACCTCTCCAGGGTAGATACCTACGAGCAGTACTTC